This section outlines one TCR beta chain sequence together with its context. What this receptor recognizes is not known. Base qualities are missing; no much larger clone stands one base away. The data stem from a study of cytomegalovirus exposure and HLA in healthy donors (TCRdb year 2017). Notes on the research overall: In an earlier analysis of approximately 500 of the donors, 276 Gb of sequence data and 117 million unique TCR beta sequences from about 190 million T cells were reported. An early release covering just under 650 HLA-typed donors comprised about 290 gigabases of sequencing data and approximately 80 million unique TCR sequences. Among the roughly 400 genotyped donors, approximately 81% belonged to the genetic ancestry cluster associated with self-reported Caucasian donors. The study was designed to test whether signatures of past pathogen exposure could be identified by cataloging public T cell receptors. The study profiled the T cell repertoires of 500 to 800 subjects by immunosequencing and related them to cytomegalovirus serostatus. Along with the approximately 700-subject first cohort, a separate validation cohort of about 110 different subjects was used. To predict cytomegalovirus infection status, the study combined high-throughput TCR immunosequencing, statistical association of individual TCRs with disease status, and machine learning. A later analysis re-analyzed previously published TCR beta repertoires from 600 to 850 donors and added high-resolution HLA genotyping to study TCR occurrence patterns. In the later analysis, no new phenotypic data were used to find candidate immune exposures; instead, reliance was placed on TCR beta sequences and their occurrence across donors. To decide whether each TCR beta V gene segment behaved as functional or pseudogenic, an earlier analysis of approximately 590 of the donors relied on high-throughput TCR beta sequencing. Donor age, sex, ethnicity and CMV serostatus were compiled alongside the repertoire data. A later genetic analysis used genome-wide SNP genotypes for 398 of the 666 donors, treating that subset as a discovery cohort. Every discovery cohort repertoire had been produced on one sequencing platform. HLA typing included class I and class II loci at four-digit resolution. Typing coverage varied by locus: roughly 629-640 donors for A, B, C, DRB1 and DQB1; some 520 for DQA1; approximately 610 for DPA1; more than 450 for DPB1. Five DR-DQ haplotypes were treated as single units for association and clustering because of strong linkage in the cohort. Among around 400 genotyped donors of the cohort, an average of approximately 240,000 unique TCR beta nucleotide sequences was sequenced per donor, of which 15% to 20% were non-productive. General findings and caveats noted by the study authors: Approximately 16 rarely observed V segments, including chromosome 9 orphons, were excluded from the earlier analysis of about 610 of the donors because counts were too low. In this cohort, only TCR beta chains were sequenced, and detectable features were limited by the absence of alpha or paired-chain data. In a later genetic analysis, fewer N-insertions in productive TCRs were reported among donors in an Asian-associated ancestry cluster than the roughly 700-donor mean. In a later analysis, TCR association rates were found to vary across HLA loci, with the most associated TCRs seen for DRB1 alleles and the fewest for HLA-C alleles. Most TCR sequences were seen in very few donors, while some public TCRs were found in many individuals. An earlier analysis of approximately 590 of the donors showed that most TCR beta V segments appeared in productive rearrangements either about 87% or about 30% of the time, which broadly matched IMGT annotations. According to a later analysis, most CMV-associated TCR beta chains appeared to be HLA-restricted, and the HLA associations seemed to be driven largely by CMV exposure. Three of the identified cytomegalovirus-associated TCR beta chains were confirmed in vitro to be specific for cytomegalovirus antigens. The classifier was reported to diagnose cytomegalovirus status with high specificity and sensitivity in both the original cohort and the validation cohort. An association between a missense DCLRE1C variant and V-gene and J-gene trimming of TCR beta chains was found in a later genetic analysis and replicated in an independent cohort. According to the authors, the approach could potentially be generalized to other disease states and immunological phenotypes. Roughly uniform sequencing depth across donors was assumed in presence/absence analyses, although this assumption may not hold. According to a later analysis, parvovirus B19, influenza, CMV and Epstein-Barr virus appeared linked to several top co-occurrence clusters. The 87-base-pair reads could not distinguish some IMGT-functional V segments, including TRBV6-2 and TRBV6-3, so those segments were excluded. A further reported finding was that TCR beta sequences accurately predicted the HLA-A and HLA-B alleles for most subjects in the first cohort. In the study, around 160 TCR beta chains were listed as associated with cytomegalovirus. A cluster of highly shared sequence variants was judged likely to be a technical artifact of the sequencing pipeline. CMV serostatus was the only immune exposure information available for the cohort. Because some donors lacked HLA typing at each locus, the association tests relied only on the typed subset. At a false discovery rate of 0.05, a later analysis linked some 18,000 TCR beta sequences to specific HLA alleles. Linkage disequilibrium might explain the correlated functional status among segregating V segments, but an unknown experimental factor could not be ruled out. In a later analysis, HLA-associated TCR beta chains were found to be more clonally expanded and to have lower generation probabilities than equally common non-associated chains. Assigning TCR associations to individual alleles was difficult when HLA alleles, especially DR and DQ, strongly co-occurred.

Reading from cysteine to phenylalanine, the CDR3 counts 10 amino acids. The sequence is cut down to CDR3 DNA, 30 bases in frame from base 1. Deletion took 7 bases off V and 5 bases off J, with a span of 8 bases between the germline ends. The CDR1 and CDR2 encoded by the germline V gene are SQVTM and ANQGSEA. The method was the immunoSEQ multiplex PCR assay. The multiplex PCR relied on a mix of 60 forward primers for TCR Vbeta segments and 13 reverse primers for TCR Jbeta segments. The CDR3 region of rearranged TCR beta genes was amplified from genomic DNA by a multiplex PCR assay. On the Illumina HiSeq System, the amplified TCR beta libraries were sequenced as 87-base-pair reads. As for how the authors treated the data: Across the roughly 640 repertoires, a later analysis counted tens of millions of unique TCR beta chains, around 10 million of which were shared by at least two donors. Raw reads were error-corrected and collapsed into unique sequences by a nearest-neighbor algorithm in which closely related sequences were merged to remove PCR and sequencing errors. CDR3 sequences were aligned to IMGT reference sequences to assign V, D and J gene segments. For a sequence to be retained, at least a six-nucleotide match to both a V gene segment and a J gene segment was required. A rearrangement was called productive if the CDR3 had no stop codons and remained in frame with V and J, and every other rearrangement was called non-productive. Following IMGT convention, CDR3 was defined as the stretch from the second conserved V-encoded cysteine to the conserved J-encoded phenylalanine. The earlier analysis of fewer than 750 of the donors excluded sequences that lacked an unambiguous match to a single V gene segment. In an earlier analysis of approximately 590 of the donors, V segments were called functional above 56.7% productive rearrangements and were called segregating when the between-donor standard deviation exceeded 5%. To diagnose cytomegalovirus status from the catalog of TCR beta chain sequences, a statistical classification framework was built. In a later analysis, TCR nucleotide sequences were compared against IMGT/GENE-DB human TR gene sequences so that V and J genes could be assigned. A later analysis assigned CDR3 sequences and most-parsimonious VDJ recombination scenarios with the TCRdist pipeline. In a later analysis, each TCR beta chain was defined by its CDR3 amino acid sequence together with its V-gene family, and reads without a unique V-gene family were excluded. As a way to deal with suspected cross-contamination and a sequencing artifact, a later analysis dropped 592 nucleotide sequences that were highly shared and had low generation probability. In a later analysis, a clonal expansion index for each public chain was calculated from normalized within-repertoire ranks of inferred template counts. In a later analysis, generation probabilities were computed using a VDJ recombination model fitted to out-of-frame rearrangements, and the results were checked against IGoR. In a later analysis, hypergeometric tests were used to score TCR-TCR, TCR-HLA and TCR-CMV co-occurrence, with a repertoire-size bias correction applied to TCR pairs. In a later analysis, false discovery rates were estimated by permuting HLA or CMV assignments 20 times. In a later analysis, co-occurring TCRs were grouped with DBSCAN, and TCRdist sequence similarity was added when clustering was performed within HLA-allele-positive subsets. Repertoires with fewer than 30,000 or more than 120,000 public chains were left out of co-occurrence clustering, as were a few repertoires with anomalous nucleotide sharing. The source is immuneACCESS, and TCRdb retained only in-frame sequences with V and J called. Part of the clones is not carried over; for the studies checked, unresolved V genes explain less than half of this, and the remainder is unexplained. The DNA was the basis for D and trimming; V, J and clone size are from that table. For this sample there are 45,000 to 60,000 clones; around three quarters appear just once. The ten largest make up more than 6.5% of the sample.

The cohort consisted of some 730 healthy bone marrow donors. Cohort members were all nominally healthy when sampled, although unrecorded immune exposures were likely present. The donor tested CMV seropositive, placing the donor among the 289 seropositive members of the cohort. Each donor provided a peripheral blood sample, and peripheral blood mononuclear cells were used for TCR beta sequencing. The Qiagen DNeasy Blood Extraction Kit was used to extract genomic DNA from the blood cell samples. The TCR was taken from a man aged 25-45 years in good health and CMV-seropositive. The rearrangement combines TRBV29-1 with TRBJ2-5; the D gene is possibly TRBD1, with 7 bases matching. The sequencing input was PBMCs. The bases read TGCAGCGCAGGGGGGGAGACCCAGTACTTC. It translates to CSAGGETQYF.